Listed below are T cell receptor beta chains from one sample, sequenced in a study of shared clonotypes between healthy human individuals. Profiling relied on immunoSEQ multiplex PCR, and the TCRdb table lists in-frame clones only, not all of them. This sample has some 2,500,000 clones, with around 90% found just once. Material for sequencing was naive CD4+ T cells from PBMCs. The receptors originated from a man between 18 and 29 years old in good health. Some clones in this sample may be carry-over from other donors' samples. The CDR3 runs from the conserved cysteine through the conserved F or W. Fields, in order: CDR3 protein, CDR3 DNA, V gene, J gene, clone size, D gene. D genes are given only for firm matches. Expanded clones get a size class; other rows say once, few or many, or leave the size out.

CSLPSTTEAFF,TGCAGCCTACCAAGCACCACTGAAGCTTTCTTT,TRBV20-1,TRBJ1-1,few,-
CASSLGGAHTGELFF,TGCGCCAGCAGCTTGGGTGGGGCTCACACCGGGGAGCTGTTTTTT,TRBV5-1,TRBJ2-2,once,-
CASSLDRGSYNEQFF,TGTGCCAGCAGCTTGGACAGGGGTTCCTACAATGAGCAGTTCTTC,TRBV5-4,TRBJ2-1,-,TRBD1
CATGQGGYEQYF,TGTGCCACGGGACAGGGAGGCTACGAGCAGTACTTC,TRBV2,TRBJ2-7,-,TRBD1
CSVTRTGNEQFF,TGCAGCGTCACAAGGACAGGGAATGAGCAGTTCTTC,TRBV29-1,TRBJ2-1,-,TRBD1
CASSLGPPSNQPQHF,TGTGCCAGCAGCTTGGGACCCCCTAGCAATCAGCCCCAGCATTTT,TRBV7-9,TRBJ1-5,-,-
CASSTPGQGNSEAFF,TGTGCCAGCAGTACTCCGGGACAGGGTAACTCTGAAGCTTTCTTT,TRBV28,TRBJ1-1,-,TRBD1
CASSSRTGVETQYF,TGTGCCAGCAGCTCCAGGACAGGGGTGGAGACCCAGTACTTC,TRBV13,TRBJ2-5,-,TRBD1
CASSVEGSDQPQHF,TGTGCCAGCAGCGTAGAGGGGAGCGATCAGCCCCAGCATTTT,TRBV9,TRBJ1-5,-,-
CASSLVDLAGQFF,TGTGCCAGCAGCTTAGTGGACCTAGCTGGGCAGTTCTTC,TRBV7-2,TRBJ2-1,-,-
CACLWGYRGNTIYF,TGTGCCTGCTTATGGGGGTATAGAGGAAACACCATATATTTT,TRBV30,TRBJ1-3,-,-
CASSMTGPAGYTF,TGCGCCAGCAGCATGACAGGGCCCGCCGGCTACACCTTC,TRBV5-1,TRBJ1-2,-,TRBD1
CASSLEGASAGGGGEQFF,TGTGCCAGCAGCTTGGAAGGGGCTTCCGCGGGAGGGGGCGGTGAGCAGTTCTTC,TRBV5-4,TRBJ2-1,-,TRBD2
CASSLPGLAGVYEQYF,TGTGCCAGCAGCTTACCAGGACTAGCGGGAGTCTACGAGCAGTACTTC,TRBV14,TRBJ2-7,-,TRBD2
CASSFGTAEKLFF,TGTGCCAGCAGCTTTGGGACGGCTGAAAAACTGTTTTTT,TRBV5-4,TRBJ1-4,-,-
CASSLNVDTDTQYF,TGTGCCAGCAGCTTAAATGTGGACACAGATACGCAGTATTTT,TRBV7-2,TRBJ2-3,-,-
CASGTPSLNGQYF,TGTGCCAGCGGGACTCCTTCATTGAATGGGCAGTACTTC,TRBV28,TRBJ2-7,once,-
CASSAVGTGINQPQHF,TGTGCCAGCAGCGCGGTTGGGACAGGGATCAATCAGCCCCAGCATTTT,TRBV11-2,TRBJ1-5,-,TRBD1